The 27 T cell receptor beta chains below were found in one sample sequenced in a study of CD8 T cells in Susac syndrome. The RNA, about 0.5 to 1 ug, was put through reverse transcription using random hexamers. TCRdb used MiXCR to reprocess the immunoSEQ multiplex PCR reads, holding one entry per CDR3 protein. The table shows approximately 79,000 distinct CDR3 sequences, with approximately 93% occurring only once. Sequencing used CD8+ T cells from PBMCs. Receptor source: a human donor with Susac syndrome.

This rearrangement joins TRBV5-4 to TRBJ1-2; no firm D call. Germline CDR1 is SGHNT and CDR2 is YYREEE (reference sequence). The CDR3 runs to 13 residues. The V and J ends lost 4 bases and 7 bases respectively, with 14 bases between them. DNA for the CDR3: TGTGCCAGCAGCAGTGGACGTTTCGGTGGCTACACCTTC. Its translation: CASSSGRFGGYTF.

V usage is TRBV15 and J usage is TRBJ2-7; 8 positions match TRBD1. Germline-derived CDR1 and CDR2 are LNHNV and YYDKDF (reference sequence). This CDR3 contains 15 residues. Germline trimming cut 1 base from V and 2 bases from J; bases unmatched to any gene: 4. CDR3 DNA sequence: TGTGCCACCAGCAGAGTTCAGACAGGGGCCTACGAGCAGTACTTC. Amino acid sequence: CATSRVQTGAYEQYF.

The V gene is TRBV15, the J gene TRBJ1-5, with D hard to call. The V end lost 0 bases, the J end lost 11 bases, and 17 bases lay between the germline ends. Germline lookup yields CDR1 LNHNV and CDR2 YYDKDF (reference sequence). CDR3 length equals 15 residues. The CDR3 loop is CATSREATGLRSQHF. CDR3 DNA sequence: TGTGCCACCAGCAGAGAGGCGACGGGCCTTAGGTCCCAGCATTTT.

As for this clonotype: One end of the junction fails to match germline, which may point to a read error. The V call is TRBV7-7, the J call TRBJ2-1, with D perhaps matching TRBD1 (5 bases). This CDR3 region has 14 residues. Germline-derived CDR1 and CDR2 are SSHAT and FNYEAQ (reference sequence). The CDR3 is CASSPTVTYNEQFF. The CDR3 nucleotides read TGTGCTAGCAGCCCGACAGTTACCTACAATGAGCAGTTCTTC.

The chain couples TRBV18 to TRBJ1-5; D perhaps matches TRBD1 (5 bases). V lost 2 bases and J 6 bases, leaving 14 bases between the germline ends. There are 15 residues in the CDR3. Germline values: CDR1 KGHSH, CDR2 LQKENI. Here the CDR3 DNA reads TGTGCCAGCTCACCATGGGGAGGGGTCTTTCAGCCCCAGCATTTT. Translation: CASSPWGGVFQPQHF.

The rearrangement uses TRBV28 and TRBJ2-3; D ambiguous. This CDR3 spans 14 amino acids. The germline V gene encodes CDR1 MDHEN and CDR2 SYDVKM. The germline V and J ends were trimmed by 2 bases and 0 bases, with 6 bases remaining between them. The CDR3 reads CASSLSVSTDTQYF. The DNA for the CDR3 is TGTGCCAGCAGTTTAAGCGTAAGCACAGATACGCAGTATTTT.

In its sample, this clonotype was seen once. V is TRBV30 and J is TRBJ1-5; D gene uncertain. The CDR3 is made up of 16 amino acids. V lost 2 bases to trimming and J lost 0 bases, with 14 bases between them. In germline, CDR1 is GTSNPN, CDR2 SVGIG (reference sequence). CDR3 sequence: CAWSFPETYSNQPQHF. The CDR3 bases are TGTGCCTGGAGTTTTCCAGAGACCTATAGCAATCAGCCCCAGCATTTT.

This chain joins TRBV2 and TRBJ2-1; D is uncertain. The length of the CDR3 is 12 residues. V shed 4 bases and J shed 8 bases, with 9 bases lying between them. CDR1 is SNHLY and CDR2 is FYNNEI in the germline V gene. The CDR3 region has the DNA TGTGCCAGCAGTGGGAACGGGCATGAGCAGTTCTTC. This gives the protein CASSGNGHEQFF.

This clonotype occurred once. V is TRBV29-1 and J is TRBJ2-7; the D gene is possibly TRBD2 (5 bases). Deletions cut 3 bases from V and 3 bases from J, with 15 bases between. Germline loops: CDR1 SQVTM, CDR2 ANQGSEA. The CDR3 is 14 amino acids. The CDR3 region is CSVEPSPGNYEQYF. CDR3 DNA: TGCAGCGTTGAGCCCTCTCCCGGGAACTACGAGCAGTACTTC.

DNA for the CDR3: TGTGCCAGCAGCTTAGCCCGGGATTCACCCCTCCACTTT. Translating gives CASSLARDSPLHF. This chain joins TRBV7-9 and TRBJ1-6; D unclear. Trimming cost V 0 bases and J 8 bases, with 5 bases left between them. The CDR3 consists of 13 residues. Per the germline V gene, CDR1 is SEHNR and CDR2 is FQNEAQ (reference sequence).

The chain couples TRBV20-1 to TRBJ2-5; 10 nucleotides align to TRBD2. CDR1 and CDR2 from the germline V gene are DFQATT and SNEGSKA (reference sequence). The CDR3 totals 16 residues. V dropped 0 bases and J dropped 4; count of bases not matched to a gene: 8. The CDR3 protein is CSARDASGGPGETQYF. The CDR3 DNA reads TGCAGTGCTAGAGACGCTAGCGGGGGTCCCGGAGAGACCCAGTACTTC.

This rearrangement joins TRBV12-3 or TRBV12-4 to TRBJ2-2; 8 bases agree with TRBD1. The CDR3 is 15 residues long. V trimming: 6 bases; J trimming: 1 base; junction bases outside the gene matches: 4. The chain's CDR3 is CASSGGTGNTGELFF. In DNA form, the CDR3 reads TGTGCCAGCAGCGGCGGGACAGGGAACACCGGGGAGCTGTTTTTT.

The J gene is TRBJ1-2, the V gene TRBV7-2; no clear D gene. Germline V lookup: CDR1 SGHTA, CDR2 FQGNSA. V was shortened by 5 bases and J by 3 bases, with 13 bases between the two germline ends. The CDR3 spans 14 residues. CDR3 sequence: CASSGRRWDYGYTF. The CDR3 DNA reads TGTGCCAGCAGCGGACGGAGGTGGGACTATGGCTACACCTTC.

This clonotype came up once. V and J are TRBV2 and TRBJ1-2, with D perhaps TRBD1 (6 bases). V was cut by 2 bases and J by 8 bases, with 9 bases left in between. This CDR3 comprises 12 residues. CDR1 is SNHLY and CDR2 is FYNNEI in the germline V gene. CDR3 in amino acids: CASSEQGLGYTF. Here the CDR3 DNA reads TGTGCCAGCAGTGAACAGGGGCTAGGCTACACCTTC.

The V gene is TRBV7-9, the J gene TRBJ2-2; no clear D. Germline V CDR1 and CDR2: SEHNR, FQNEAQ (reference sequence). The CDR3 consists of 14 residues. The V and J ends lost 6 bases and 1 base respectively, with 9 bases between them. Written as DNA, the CDR3 is TGTGCCAGCAGGAGGAAGGGGAACACCGGGGAGCTGTTTTTT. Protein: CASRRKGNTGELFF.

The rearrangement uses TRBV24-1 and TRBJ2-1; D perhaps matches TRBD2 (6 bases). Germline V gene data show CDR1 as KGHDR and CDR2 as SFDVKD. The CDR3 sequence is 16 residues long. The V end lost 3 bases, the J end lost 8 bases, and 19 bases lay between the germline ends. In DNA, the CDR3 is TGTGCCACCAGTGATGGTCCGGGATTGGGGGGACATGAGCAGTTCTTC. This encodes CATSDGPGLGGHEQFF.

To note about this clonotype: One end of the junction varies from germline; a read error may be responsible. The chain employs TRBV7-2 and TRBJ1-4, with TRBD1 as a possible D gene (6 bases). Germline V gene data show CDR1 as SGHTA and CDR2 as FQGNSA. This CDR3 is 12 amino acids long. For the CDR3, the DNA is TGTGCCAGCAGCTTAGTCGGCAGGGGCTTCGTCTTT. This sequence encodes CASSLVGRGFVF.

The rearrangement joins TRBV11-2 to TRBJ1-1; D is possibly TRBD1 (6 bases). V was cut by 1 base and J by 2 bases, with 11 bases left in between. From germline, CDR1 is SGHAT and CDR2 FQNNGV. The CDR3 has 15 residues. The CDR3 loop is CASSLGLQGNTEAFF. In DNA, the CDR3 is TGTGCCAGCAGCTTAGGGCTACAGGGAAACACTGAAGCTTTCTTT. The variable domain in full, with the rest retrieved from reference TRBV11-2 and TRBJ1-1, is EAGVAQSPRYKIIEKRQSVAFWCNPISGHATLYWYQQILGQGPKLLIQFQNNGVVDDSQLPKDRFSAERLKGVDSTLKIQPAKLEDSAVYLCASSLGLQGNTEAFFGQGTRLTVV.

V usage is TRBV20-1 and J usage is TRBJ2-7; D unclear. The CDR3 extends over 13 amino acids. Germline-derived CDR1 and CDR2 are DFQATT and SNEGSKA (reference sequence). V was clipped by 4 bases and J by 1 base, with 11 bases between them. CDR3 in DNA: TGCAGTGCTATCCCCCGCTATTCCTACGAGCAGTACTTC. This translates into CSAIPRYSYEQYF.

CDR3 nucleotide sequence: TGTGCCAGCTCACCACCGGGCCGTGGCTACACCTTC. Encoded protein: CASSPPGRGYTF. V usage is TRBV18 and J usage is TRBJ1-2; D is undetermined. Between the trimmed V and J ends, which lost 0 bases and 7 bases, there was a span of 6 bases. The CDR3 consists of 12 residues. CDR1 is KGHSH and CDR2 is LQKENI in the germline V gene.

V gene TRBV6-1 combines with J gene TRBJ2-3, with unresolved D. Looked up from germline, CDR1 is MNHNS and CDR2 is SASEGT. The CDR3 loop spans 12 amino acids. Deletions cut 0 bases from V and 8 bases from J, with 6 bases between. In nucleotides, the CDR3 is TGTGCCAGCAGTGAAGCTCCTGGTACGCAGTATTTT. Translated: CASSEAPGTQYF.

This clonotype was detected once. The rearrangement links TRBV5-1 to TRBJ1-1; D not resolved. CDR1 is SGHRS, CDR2 YFSETQ, per germline. With 3 bases removed from V and 5 bases from J, the gap between germline ends came to 17 bases. The CDR3 runs to 15 residues. CDR3 residues: CASSSGQPPQTEAFF. CDR3 in DNA: TGCGCCAGCAGCTCGGGTCAGCCCCCCCAGACTGAAGCTTTCTTT.

This chain joins TRBV6-1 and TRBJ2-7; D might be TRBD1 (6 bases). Trimming stripped 7 bases from V and 4 bases from J, with 20 bases between. This CDR3 has 15 amino acids. Germline V gives CDR1 MNHNS, CDR2 SASEGT. The CDR3 sequence is CASTEIGTSSYEQYF. DNA for the CDR3: TGTGCCAGCACCGAGATCGGGACATCATCTTACGAGCAGTACTTC.

The gene calls are TRBV20-1 and TRBJ2-3, with TRBD2 matching over 11 bases. The CDR3 is 19 residues long. J gave up 0 bases and V 0 bases, and 11 bases lay outside the gene matches. The germline CDR1 and CDR2 sequences are DFQATT and SNEGSKA (reference sequence). The CDR3 loop reads CSARDLSLAGGRSTDTQYF. The CDR3 region has the DNA TGCAGTGCTAGAGATTTAAGCCTAGCGGGAGGACGGAGCACAGATACGCAGTATTTT.

The chain recombines TRBV18 with TRBJ1-1; D perhaps matches TRBD1 (5 bases). CDR1 and CDR2 from the germline V gene are KGHSH and LQKENI. V was pared by 3 bases and J by 5 bases, with 13 bases between. The CDR3 is made up of 14 amino acids. The CDR3 DNA is TGTGCCAGCTCACCTCAGCGGGGGAGGACTGAAGCTTTCTTT. This encodes CASSPQRGRTEAFF.

The chain uses TRBV23-1 and TRBJ2-7, with D uncertain. TRBV23-1 has ORF status, its function being uncertain. This CDR3 has 14 residues. The germline V and J ends were trimmed by 5 bases and 3 bases, with 14 bases remaining between them. Here the CDR3 reads CASSSLGICYEQYF. In DNA, the CDR3 is TGCGCCAGCAGTAGCCTGGGAATCTGCTACGAGCAGTACTTC.

A single count supports this clonotype. The chain uses TRBV11-2 and TRBJ2-7, with 14 bases identical to TRBD2. V shed 5 bases, J shed 12 bases, and the junction held 9 bases outside the gene matches. The length of the CDR3 is 14 residues. The germline V gene has CDR1 SGHAT and CDR2 FQNNGV. The CDR3 region is CASSLAGLAGDLYF. The CDR3, as DNA: TGTGCCAGCAGCCTGGCGGGACTAGCGGGAGATCTGTACTTC.